The 29 T cell receptor beta chains below come from one sample, sequenced in a study of T cell changes during pregnancy in multiple sclerosis. Data came from immunoSEQ multiplex PCR; TCRdb stores just in-frame clones and leaves some out. The sample has some 30,000 clones; just over 90% are singletons. This sample comprised peripheral blood, obtained in the first trimester of pregnancy. These receptors came from a female donor in good health, enrolled as a control in a pregnancy study.

The rearrangement uses TRBV30 and TRBJ2-5, with D perhaps matching TRBD1 (6 bases). CDR1 is GTSNPN, CDR2 SVGIG, per germline (reference sequence). The ends were cut back, 0 bases at V and 5 bases at J, with 13 bases in the middle. The CDR3 spans 14 residues. CDR3 amino acids: CAWSVLGALETQYF. CDR3 DNA sequence: TGTGCCTGGAGTGTACTGGGGGCCTTGGAGACCCAGTACTTC.

This clone came up once. The rearrangement joins TRBV11-3 to TRBJ2-2, with D hard to call. Trimming removed 6 bases at V and 4 bases at J, with 15 bases between. CDR1 and CDR2 from the germline V gene are SGHNT and YENEEA. The length of the CDR3 is 15 residues. The CDR3 region has the DNA TGTGCCAGCAGGTCCTCGGGTACCTTCACCGGGGAGCTGTTTTTT. As protein: CASRSSGTFTGELFF.

The rearrangement joins TRBV19 to TRBJ1-1; D uncertain. CDR3 length: 13 residues. Germline CDR1 reads LNHDA; CDR2 reads SQIVND (reference sequence). The germline V and J ends were trimmed by 10 bases and 1 base, with 13 bases remaining between them. In DNA, the CDR3 is TGTGCCACCGACCCGGGTCAGAACACTGAAGCTTTCTTT. It codes for CATDPGQNTEAFF.

The rearrangement links TRBV5-6 to TRBJ2-6, with D possibly matching TRBD1 (5 bases). V lost 0 bases to trimming and J lost 7 bases, with 11 bases between them. CDR3 length: 15 residues. Germline V gene sequence: CDR1 SGHDT, CDR2 YYEEEE. CDR3 residues: CASSLEGQGANVLTF. DNA for the CDR3: TGTGCCAGCAGCTTGGAGGGCCAGGGAGCCAACGTCCTGACTTTC.

This clone was observed once. The gene calls are TRBV2 and TRBJ1-4; TRBD1 matches at 10 bases. Trimming at V came to 5 bases and at J to 8 bases, leaving 5 bases not matched to a gene. Germline V CDR1 and CDR2: SNHLY, FYNNEI. CDR3 length: 14 residues. The CDR3 sequence: CASSTGTGAEKLFF. The CDR3 nucleotides are TGTGCCAGCAGTACCGGGACAGGGGCGGAAAAACTGTTTTTT.

V gene TRBV7-2 combines with J gene TRBJ1-1, with TRBD1 identical over 12 bases. This CDR3 has 15 residues. CDR1 is SGHTA, CDR2 FQGNSA, per germline. Trimming took 2 bases from V and 11 from J; bases not matched to a gene: 9. CDR3 sequence (DNA): TGTGCCAGCAGCTTACGGTTGGGACAGGGGGCGGATGCTTTCTTT. Protein product: CASSLRLGQGADAFF. Full variable domain (missing parts from reference TRBV7-2 and TRBJ1-1): GAGVSQSPSNKVTEKGKDVELRCDPISGHTALYWYRQSLGQGLEFLIYFQGNSAPDKSGLPSDRFSAERTGGSVSTLTIQRTQQEDSAVYLCASSLRLGQGADAFFGQGTRLTVV.

The V and J genes are TRBV7-9 and TRBJ2-4; D uncertain. Trimming cost V 1 base and J 5 bases, with 15 bases left between them. The germline gives CDR1 SEHNR, CDR2 FQNEAQ (reference sequence). The CDR3 has 16 amino acids. The CDR3 protein is CASSLGRVEVQNIQYF. For the CDR3, the DNA is TGTGCCAGCAGCTTAGGACGGGTAGAGGTCCAAAACATTCAGTACTTC.

J is TRBJ1-2 and V is TRBV19, with 7 bases identical to TRBD1. The germline V gene has CDR1 LNHDA and CDR2 SQIVND (reference sequence). The V gene end was trimmed by 7 bases and the J gene end by 4 bases; junction bases not matched to a gene: 6. The CDR3 runs to 13 residues. The CDR3: CASTFTGVYGYTF. CDR3 nucleotides: TGTGCCAGTACCTTCACAGGGGTCTATGGCTACACCTTC.

The V call is TRBV27, the J call TRBJ2-2; maybe TRBD2 (5 bases). The CDR3 has 14 residues. Germline-derived CDR1 and CDR2 are MNHEY and SMNVEV (reference sequence). V shed 3 bases and J shed 7 bases, with 12 bases lying between them. CDR3 nucleotide sequence: TGTGCCAGCAGTTTGTCGGGGATACGCGGGGAGCTGTTTTTT. Translating gives CASSLSGIRGELFF.

The CDR3: CARFIQQGVDMNTEAFF. CDR3 coding DNA: TGTGCCAGATTTATACAACAGGGGGTTGACATGAACACTGAAGCTTTCTTT. J is TRBJ1-1 and V is TRBV27; 8 bases map to TRBD1. The CDR3 loop spans 17 amino acids. V was pared by 9 bases and J by 0 bases, with 15 bases of the junction left unmatched. Germline CDR1 reads MNHEY; CDR2 reads SMNVEV (reference sequence).

This clone was seen just once. At the DNA level, this CDR3 is encoded by other sequences in the same sample as well. J is TRBJ2-6 and V is TRBV4-3, with 8 bases lining up with TRBD1. From germline, CDR1 is LGHNA and CDR2 YSLEER. The trim removed 0 bases at V and 4 bases at J, leaving 17 bases unmatched. The CDR3 contains 21 residues. CDR3 DNA: TGCGCCAGCAGCCAAGAATCGCGGGTGGGACAGGCCTCTGCCGGGGCCAACGTCCTGACTTTC. It codes for CASSQESRVGQASAGANVLTF.

This clone came up a few times. CDR3 region: CASGVWSGGKETQYF. In nucleotides, the CDR3 is TGTGCCAGCGGTGTGTGGTCAGGGGGGAAGGAGACCCAGTACTTC. This rearrangement joins TRBV25-1 to TRBJ2-5, with D possibly being TRBD1 (7 bases). The CDR3 consists of 15 residues. The germline V gene has CDR1 MGHDK and CDR2 SYGVNS. V lost 8 bases and J lost 5, with 21 bases in between.

This chain uses TRBV19 with TRBJ2-3; 12 nucleotides match TRBD1. J lost 3 bases, V lost 10 bases, and 8 bases had no gene match. The CDR3 contains 15 residues. Looked up from germline, CDR1 is LNHDA and CDR2 is SQIVND (reference sequence). CDR3 sequence reads: CAISRGQGATDTQYF. As DNA, the CDR3 is TGTGCCATATCGAGGGGACAGGGGGCTACAGATACGCAGTATTTT. Combining the CDR3 with reference TRBV19 and TRBJ2-3 gives the whole variable domain DGGITQSPKYLFRKEGQNVTLSCEQNLNHDAMYWYRQDPGQGLRLIYYSQIVNDFQKGDIAEGYSVSREKKESFPLTVTSAQKNPTAFYLCAISRGQGATDTQYFGPGTRLTVL.

The gene calls are TRBV6-1 and TRBJ1-1, with D unclear. The germline CDR1 and CDR2 sequences are MNHNS and SASEGT. Trimming shortened V by 2 bases and J by 11 bases, and 12 bases separated the two germline ends. CDR3 length: 12 residues. The CDR3 bases are TGTGCCAGCAGTGAAACGGCCTCGCGGGCTTTCTTT. Its translation: CASSETASRAFF.

This sequence joins TRBV5-4 and TRBJ2-1; D remains ambiguous. V lost 1 base to trimming and J lost 8 bases, with 10 bases between them. This CDR3 contains 13 residues. CDR1 is SGHNT and CDR2 is YYREEE in the germline V gene (reference sequence). The DNA for the CDR3 is TGTGCCAGCAGCTTGTTGATCGAGTATGAGCAGTTCTTC. It encodes CASSLLIEYEQFF.

This clone was recorded only once. The genes are TRBV6-1 and TRBJ1-5; perhaps TRBD1 as D (5 bases). The V end was cut by 5 bases, the J end by 4 bases, with 15 bases between. The CDR3 loop spans 15 amino acids. Germline assignment: CDR1 MNHNS and CDR2 SASEGT. The CDR3 nucleotides are TGTGCCAGCAGTACTCCCGGGACTCCTAATCAGCCCCAGCATTTT. This codes for CASSTPGTPNQPQHF.

V usage is TRBV7-2 and J usage is TRBJ1-2; D remains unclear. Trimming took off 3 bases at V and 0 bases at J, with 14 bases between the two ends. The CDR3 totals 16 residues. Germline lookup yields CDR1 SGHTA and CDR2 FQGNSA. The CDR3 protein is CASSFETVKPNYGYTF. CDR3 bases: TGTGCCAGCAGCTTCGAAACAGTAAAGCCTAACTATGGCTACACCTTC.

V is TRBV7-9 and J is TRBJ2-1; TRBD2 agrees at 11 bases. CDR1 is SEHNR and CDR2 is FQNEAQ in the germline V gene (reference sequence). J was trimmed by 7 bases and V by 5 bases; bases with no gene match: 10. The CDR3 is 16 residues long. The CDR3 protein is CASSQSVSGGGNEQFF. CDR3 coding DNA: TGTGCCAGCAGCCAGTCTGTTAGCGGGGGGGGGAATGAGCAGTTCTTC.

This clone was recorded once. This sequence joins TRBV7-8 and TRBJ1-5; possible D gene TRBD1, 5 bases. The CDR3 loop spans 13 amino acids. V lost 0 bases to trimming and J lost 9 bases, with 9 bases between them. Looked up from germline, CDR1 is SGHVS and CDR2 is FQNEAQ. As DNA, the CDR3 is TGTGCCAGCAGCTTAGCAGGGGAAGGGCCCCAGCATTTT. Protein: CASSLAGEGPQHF.

The V gene is TRBV7-6, the J gene TRBJ2-1; D is possibly TRBD2 (6 bases). V was shortened by 4 bases and J by 9 bases, with 16 bases between the two germline ends. Germline CDR1 is SGHVS and CDR2 is FNYEAQ. This CDR3 comprises 14 residues. The CDR3 sequence: CASSSTPTSAEQFF. The CDR3, as DNA: TGTGCCAGCAGCTCTACCCCGACTAGTGCTGAGCAGTTCTTC.

The chain couples TRBV25-1 to TRBJ1-6, with TRBD1 matching over 8 bases. Germline V gives CDR1 MGHDK, CDR2 SYGVNS. This CDR3 region has 11 residues. V shed 7 bases, J shed 15 bases, and the junction held 5 bases outside the gene matches. The CDR3 loop reads CASIGTGSLHF. The CDR3 DNA is TGTGCCAGCATTGGGACAGGCAGCCTCCACTTT.

This chain connects TRBV6-1 to TRBJ2-6; D gene ambiguous. Germline CDR1 reads MNHNS; CDR2 reads SASEGT. Between the trimmed V and J ends, which lost 8 bases and 0 bases, there was a span of 11 bases. The CDR3 spans 15 residues. DNA of the CDR3: TGTGCCAGCCACCTGGTAGACTCTGGGGCCAACGTCCTGACTTTC. Its protein is CASHLVDSGANVLTF.

The V gene is TRBV7-9, the J gene TRBJ2-7, with 10 bases identical to TRBD2. The junction had 10 bases not matched to a gene; V was cut back by 8 bases and J by 6 bases. Germline V gene data show CDR1 as SEHNR and CDR2 as FQNEAQ (reference sequence). The CDR3 length is 14 residues. In DNA, the CDR3 is TGTGCCAGCGCCACGGGGCTAGCGGGAGTCGAGCAGTACTTC. It translates to CASATGLAGVEQYF.

The V and J genes are TRBV6-4 and TRBJ2-7, with D possibly matching TRBD1 (6 bases). V lost 11 bases to trimming and J lost 1 base, with 12 bases between them. The CDR3 extends over 12 amino acids. In germline, CDR1 is MRHNA, CDR2 SNTAGT. CDR3 sequence: CAGTDSSYEQYF. CDR3 DNA sequence: TGTGCCGGAACGGACAGTTCCTACGAGCAGTACTTC.

This chain joins TRBV6-5 and TRBJ2-7; TRBD1 matches at 10 bases. Germline V lookup: CDR1 MNHEY, CDR2 SVGAGI. CDR3 length: 12 amino acids. The V gene end was trimmed by 6 bases and the J gene end by 8 bases; junction bases not matched to a gene: 4. The CDR3 sequence: CASSSGQGKQYF. The DNA for the CDR3 is TGTGCCAGCAGCTCGGGACAGGGGAAGCAGTACTTC.

The chain carries TRBV4-3 and TRBJ2-5; 8 bases map to TRBD1. The tail of the sequence fits TRBJ2-7 better, so the J call may be wrong. Looked up from germline, CDR1 is LGHNA and CDR2 is YSLEER. This CDR3 has 14 amino acids. CDR3: CASSQETGVNEQYF. The CDR3 coding sequence is TGCGCCAGCAGCCAAGAGACAGGGGTAAACGAGCAGTACTTC.

The J gene is TRBJ1-2, the V gene TRBV15; unclear D gene. This CDR3 has 15 amino acids. In germline, CDR1 is LNHNV, CDR2 YYDKDF (reference sequence). Trimming stripped 3 bases from V and 4 bases from J, with 15 bases between. The CDR3 here is CATSRESTQPYGYTF. The CDR3 DNA follows: TGTGCCACCAGCAGGGAGAGCACGCAGCCCTATGGCTACACCTTC.

The chain joins TRBV5-6 to TRBJ1-1; 7 bases are a match to TRBD1. Germline-derived CDR1 and CDR2 are SGHDT and YYEEEE. The CDR3 covers 14 residues. Unmatched junction bases numbered 7, after V lost 5 bases and J lost 3 bases. The CDR3 is CASRPTGEYTEAFF. DNA of the CDR3: TGTGCCAGCAGACCAACAGGGGAGTACACTGAAGCTTTCTTT.

The chain carries TRBV6-1 and TRBJ1-2; 8 bases fit TRBD1. The CDR3 loop spans 15 amino acids. V lost 7 bases to trimming and J lost 1 base; unmatched junction nucleotides: 8. Per the germline V gene, CDR1 is MNHNS and CDR2 is SASEGT. Written as DNA, the CDR3 is TGTGCCAGCACTCTCGGACAGGGCAATAACTATGGCTACACCTTC. This codes for CASTLGQGNNYGYTF.